The table lists the clone carrying this TCR beta chain with a few counts. Its target is unknown. The data stem from a study of T cells in Graves' hyperthyroidism and ophthalmopathy. The CDR3 spans 15 residues. The trim removed 3 bases at V and 4 bases at J, leaving 5 bases unmatched. Germline CDR1 and CDR2: SGHVS and FNYEAQ. Study-level points and caveats: Stable hyperthyroidism was separated from ophthalmopathy by a model based on 13 V-J features. Most clonotypes expanded in the thyroid (above 0.001) were also present in blood.

Amplified TCR beta CDR3 regions came from RNA transcripts. In the first-round RT-PCR of the TCR CDR3, the HTBI primer set was used. TCRdb re-analysed the multiplex PCR reads in MiXCR, keeping a single row per CDR3 protein. Found here are 500,000 or so distinct CDR3 sequences, 17% of them singletons; the top ten hold around 17%. The clonotype originates from a woman aged 18 to 35 with Graves' ophthalmopathy. The chain employs TRBV7-6 and TRBJ2-1; 8 bases fit TRBD2. The material sequenced was blood. CDR3 in DNA: TGTGCCAGCAGCTTTAGCGGGATTCGGTACAATGAGCAGTTCTTC. It translates to CASSFSGIRYNEQFF.